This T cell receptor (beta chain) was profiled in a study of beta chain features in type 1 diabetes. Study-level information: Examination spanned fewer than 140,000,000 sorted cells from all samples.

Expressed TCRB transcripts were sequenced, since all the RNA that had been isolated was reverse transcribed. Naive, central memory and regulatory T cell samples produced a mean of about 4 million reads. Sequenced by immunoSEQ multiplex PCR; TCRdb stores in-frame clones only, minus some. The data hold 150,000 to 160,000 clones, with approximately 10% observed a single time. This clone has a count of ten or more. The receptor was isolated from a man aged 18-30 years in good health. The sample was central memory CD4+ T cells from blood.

The CDR3 here is CASSLFGGYTF. CDR3 DNA sequence: TGTGCCAGCAGTTTATTCGGGGGCTACACCTTC. V is TRBV28 and J is TRBJ1-2; D is unresolved. CDR3 size: 11 residues. In germline, CDR1 is MDHEN, CDR2 SYDVKM. Trimming left V 1 base short and J 8 bases short, with 5 bases between.